This TCR beta chain appears in the sequencing data of a study of T cell repertoires in cytomegalovirus infection. TCRdb analysed the reads with MiXCR anew, one entry per CDR3 protein. The sample contains hundreds of thousands of distinct CDR3 sequences, 25% to 35% of which appear only once. On this clonotype itself: Its specificity is unknown.

CDR3 length equals 16 residues. V trimming: 0 bases; J trimming: 0 bases; junction bases outside the gene matches: 4. The germline V gene encodes CDR1 DFQATT and CDR2 SNEGSKA (reference sequence). This specimen was cultured PBMCs, taken from culture after CMV antigen stimulation. The V call is TRBV20-1, the J call TRBJ2-5; 10 nucleotides align to TRBD2. This TCR was recovered from a human donor in good health (CMV status not recorded). Some clones in this sample may be carry-over from other donors' samples. The CDR3 is CSARDPAGGNQETQYF. The DNA of the CDR3 is TGCAGTGCTAGAGATCCAGCGGGGGGGAACCAAGAGACCCAGTACTTC.